A selection of T cell receptor beta chains follows, all from one sample in a study of blood T cells in healthy people across ages. TCRdb re-called the 5' RACE reads through MiXCR, storing one row per CDR3 protein. The top ten hold 7.7% of the sample, which has some 1.5 million distinct CDR3 sequences, approximately 28% seen once. Sequencing was performed on blood. Receptor source: a young woman in good health. The CDR3 runs from the conserved cysteine through the conserved F or W. Fields, in order: D gene, clone size, V gene, J gene, CDR3 protein, CDR3 DNA. The D gene is left open where the match is weak. Some rows have no size entry. The others give once, few or many, or a class for an expanded clone.

D gene: TRBD1; clone size: NA; V gene: TRBV2; J gene: TRBJ2-7; CDR3 protein: CASRGTGGSDEQYF; CDR3 DNA: TGTGCCAGCAGGGGAACAGGGGGCTCCGACGAGCAGTACTTC
D gene: NA; clone size: few; V gene: TRBV11-3; J gene: TRBJ2-3; CDR3 protein: CASSLGVQGDTQYF; CDR3 DNA: TGTGCCAGCAGCTTAGGCGTACAGGGAGATACGCAGTATTTT
D gene: TRBD2; clone size: NA; V gene: TRBV20-1; J gene: TRBJ2-1; CDR3 protein: CSASASGRGSSQNEQFF; CDR3 DNA: TGCAGTGCTAGTGCTAGCGGGAGGGGATCATCCCAAAATGAGCAGTTCTTC
D gene: NA; clone size: few; V gene: TRBV6-2/TRBV6-3; J gene: TRBJ1-5; CDR3 protein: CASSYGTIRHF; CDR3 DNA: TGTGCCAGCAGTTACGGCACTATCCGGCATTTT
D gene: NA; clone size: NA; V gene: TRBV28; J gene: TRBJ1-1; CDR3 protein: CASSLRGGEVSTEAFF; CDR3 DNA: TGTGCCAGCAGTTTAAGGGGTGGGGAGGTTTCCACTGAAGCTTTCTTT
D gene: TRBD1; clone size: NA; V gene: TRBV16; J gene: TRBJ2-7; CDR3 protein: CASSPFPGQGNVRVYEQYF; CDR3 DNA: TGTGCCAGCAGCCCCTTCCCGGGACAGGGGAATGTGAGAGTCTACGAGCAGTACTTC
D gene: TRBD1; clone size: many; V gene: TRBV7-3; J gene: TRBJ2-6; CDR3 protein: CASSFGQGDVLTF; CDR3 DNA: TGTGCCAGCAGCTTTGGACAGGGTGACGTCCTGACTTTC
D gene: TRBD2; clone size: NA; V gene: TRBV28; J gene: TRBJ2-7; CDR3 protein: CASSLPLAGGHHEQYF; CDR3 DNA: TGTGCCAGCAGTTTACCACTAGCGGGAGGGCACCACGAGCAGTACTTC
D gene: NA; clone size: few; V gene: TRBV24-1; J gene: TRBJ1-2; CDR3 protein: CATSEPAGGHTF; CDR3 DNA: TGTGCCACCAGTGAGCCGGCGGGCGGCCACACCTTC
D gene: NA; clone size: NA; V gene: TRBV2; J gene: TRBJ1-2; CDR3 protein: CASSPRGRAIYGYTF; CDR3 DNA: TGTGCCAGCAGTCCCAGGGGCAGGGCGATCTATGGCTACACCTTC
D gene: TRBD1; clone size: few; V gene: TRBV5-1; J gene: TRBJ2-7; CDR3 protein: CASSYGSGTGIEQYF; CDR3 DNA: TGCGCCAGCAGCTACGGGTCCGGGACAGGGATCGAGCAGTACTTC
D gene: NA; clone size: NA; V gene: TRBV5-6; J gene: TRBJ1-1; CDR3 protein: CASSLPDPYTEAFF; CDR3 DNA: TGTGCCAGCAGCTTGCCAGACCCTTACACTGAAGCTTTCTTT
D gene: TRBD2; clone size: few; V gene: TRBV20-1; J gene: TRBJ2-1; CDR3 protein: CSARDDGLADYEQFF; CDR3 DNA: TGCAGTGCTAGAGATGACGGACTAGCGGATTATGAGCAGTTCTTC
D gene: TRBD1; clone size: NA; V gene: TRBV11-2; J gene: TRBJ2-5; CDR3 protein: CASSLDRGLYNEQYF; CDR3 DNA: TGTGCCAGCAGCTTAGACAGGGGGCTTTACAATGAGCAGTACTTC
D gene: NA; clone size: few; V gene: TRBV7-6; J gene: TRBJ2-7; CDR3 protein: CASSYQDYEQYF; CDR3 DNA: TGTGCCAGCAGCTACCAGGACTACGAGCAGTACTTC
D gene: NA; clone size: few; V gene: TRBV15; J gene: TRBJ2-7; CDR3 protein: CATSRDFSNYEQYF; CDR3 DNA: TGTGCCACCAGCAGAGATTTCAGTAACTACGAGCAGTACTTC
D gene: TRBD1; clone size: NA; V gene: TRBV5-6; J gene: TRBJ1-1; CDR3 protein: CASSPFQTDRDDREAFF; CDR3 DNA: TGTGCCAGCAGCCCTTTTCAAACGGACAGGGATGATCGTGAAGCTTTCTTT
D gene: NA; clone size: few; V gene: TRBV7-2; J gene: TRBJ1-6; CDR3 protein: CASSLGHVNSPLHF; CDR3 DNA: TGTGCCAGCAGCCTCGGACATGTCAATTCACCCCTCCACTTT
D gene: NA; clone size: few; V gene: TRBV5-1; J gene: TRBJ1-2; CDR3 protein: CASSHGSNYGYTF; CDR3 DNA: TGCGCCAGCAGCCATGGGAGTAACTATGGCTACACCTTC
D gene: NA; clone size: NA; V gene: TRBV7-2; J gene: TRBJ2-1; CDR3 protein: CASSITLEGPFF; CDR3 DNA: TGTGCCAGCAGCATTACTCTGGAGGGCCCGTTCTTC
D gene: NA; clone size: NA; V gene: TRBV7-6; J gene: TRBJ2-1; CDR3 protein: CASSRGRMGPGEQFF; CDR3 DNA: TGTGCCAGCAGCAGGGGGAGGATGGGTCCGGGTGAGCAGTTCTTC
D gene: NA; clone size: many; V gene: TRBV7-2; J gene: TRBJ2-5; CDR3 protein: CASSLRAEGRQETQYF; CDR3 DNA: TGTGCCAGCAGCCTGAGAGCGGAGGGAAGACAAGAGACCCAGTACTTC
D gene: TRBD2; clone size: few; V gene: TRBV12-3/TRBV12-4; J gene: TRBJ2-1; CDR3 protein: CASTPGLVYNEQFF; CDR3 DNA: TGTGCCAGCACCCCGGGACTAGTCTACAATGAGCAGTTCTTC
D gene: NA; clone size: NA; V gene: TRBV3-1; J gene: TRBJ1-1; CDR3 protein: CASSHLGSEAFF; CDR3 DNA: TGTGCCAGCAGCCATTTAGGATCTGAAGCTTTCTTT
D gene: NA; clone size: NA; V gene: TRBV30; J gene: TRBJ2-3; CDR3 protein: CAWTTTDTQYF; CDR3 DNA: TGTGCCTGGACTACAACAGATACGCAGTATTTT
D gene: NA; clone size: NA; V gene: TRBV20-1; J gene: TRBJ2-3; CDR3 protein: CSAHTRGSGTDTQYF; CDR3 DNA: TGCAGTGCTCATACGAGGGGATCAGGAACAGATACGCAGTATTTT
D gene: NA; clone size: few; V gene: TRBV19; J gene: TRBJ2-6; CDR3 protein: CASSGTSSGANVLTF; CDR3 DNA: TGTGCCAGTAGCGGGACCAGCTCTGGGGCCAACGTCCTGACTTTC
D gene: TRBD2; clone size: few; V gene: TRBV5-1; J gene: TRBJ2-2; CDR3 protein: CASSPTAGANTGELFF; CDR3 DNA: TGCGCCAGCAGCCCCACGGCGGGAGCGAACACCGGGGAGCTGTTTTTT
D gene: NA; clone size: NA; V gene: TRBV10-3; J gene: TRBJ1-5; CDR3 protein: CAISESRQNSNQPQHF; CDR3 DNA: TGTGCCATCAGTGAGTCGAGGCAGAATAGCAATCAGCCCCAGCATTTT
D gene: TRBD2; clone size: NA; V gene: TRBV20-1; J gene: TRBJ2-3; CDR3 protein: CSARERAGPTDTQYF; CDR3 DNA: TGCAGTGCTAGAGAGAGAGCGGGGCCGACAGATACGCAGTATTTT
D gene: NA; clone size: NA; V gene: TRBV7-2; J gene: TRBJ1-1; CDR3 protein: CASSLGMGGSAFF; CDR3 DNA: TGTGCCAGCAGCTTAGGTATGGGGGGCTCAGCTTTCTTT
D gene: TRBD1; clone size: few; V gene: TRBV2; J gene: TRBJ2-5; CDR3 protein: CASRPDRVGTQYF; CDR3 DNA: TGTGCCAGCAGACCCGACAGGGTTGGGACCCAGTACTTC
D gene: TRBD1; clone size: NA; V gene: TRBV28; J gene: TRBJ2-1; CDR3 protein: CASSQGGTGNNEQFF; CDR3 DNA: TGTGCCAGCAGCCAAGGGGGGACAGGGAACAATGAGCAGTTCTTC
D gene: NA; clone size: NA; V gene: TRBV20-1; J gene: TRBJ2-1; CDR3 protein: CSARAGGPWDEQFF; CDR3 DNA: TGCAGTGCTAGAGCGGGGGGCCCCTGGGATGAGCAGTTCTTC
D gene: NA; clone size: few; V gene: TRBV29-1; J gene: TRBJ1-2; CDR3 protein: CSVPTGSYGYTF; CDR3 DNA: TGCAGCGTCCCTACAGGGAGCTATGGCTACACCTTC
D gene: NA; clone size: NA; V gene: TRBV5-1; J gene: TRBJ2-7; CDR3 protein: CASSSDVGRGLDEQYF; CDR3 DNA: TGCGCCAGCAGCTCGGACGTCGGCAGGGGATTGGACGAGCAGTACTTC
D gene: NA; clone size: NA; V gene: TRBV7-2; J gene: TRBJ2-7; CDR3 protein: CASSLRSTLYEQYF; CDR3 DNA: TGTGCCAGCAGCTTAAGATCTACCCTTTACGAGCAGTACTTC
D gene: NA; clone size: many; V gene: TRBV5-1; J gene: TRBJ2-5; CDR3 protein: CASRPQGVELETQYF; CDR3 DNA: TGCGCCAGCCGCCCCCAAGGGGTGGAGTTGGAGACCCAGTACTTC
D gene: NA; clone size: few; V gene: TRBV7-3; J gene: TRBJ2-1; CDR3 protein: CAVNGPSGKQFF; CDR3 DNA: TGTGCCGTCAACGGGCCCAGCGGAAAGCAGTTCTTC